This entry features one TCR beta chain sequence. The antigen remains undetermined. This sample was taken from a study of brain T cells in children with intractable seizures. Sequencing was limited to surgery cases with top T cell transcript signatures in brain tissue. At least one anti-epileptic drug was given before surgery. Clones were sequenced by immunoSEQ multiplex PCR, and TCRdb holds only the in-frame ones, with some missing. The top ten hold roughly 6.3% of the sample, which has approximately 40,000 clones, 75% to 95% seen once. Findings and limits, study-wide: HCMV serostatus was not known, and viral specificity came from CDR3 similarity only.

Sequencing used peripheral blood, obtained at surgery. This clonotype originated in a girl under 10 years old with tuberous sclerosis and intractable seizures.

The CDR3, as DNA: TGTGCCATCAGTGAAGGTGTTTCTGGAAACACCATATATTTT. Translation gives CAISEGVSGNTIYF. This chain uses TRBV10-3 with TRBJ1-3; no reliable D call. V lost 3 bases to trimming and J lost 1 base, with 7 bases between them. Per the germline V gene, CDR1 is ENHRY and CDR2 is SYGVKD. The CDR3 length is 14 residues.